This TCR beta chain was sequenced for a study of OX40 agonist ivuxolimab in advanced cancers. For the study at large: Dose-escalation subjects each had hepatocellular carcinoma, melanoma, renal cell or head and neck cancer.

Points on this clone: The antigen is undetermined.

Study-wide results and caveats: Both CD4+ and CD8+ T cell populations in blood had undergone clonal expansion by week 6 at 0.1 to 3.0 mg/kg.

TCRdb's copy holds only in-frame clones and misses some; the assay was immunoSEQ multiplex PCR. The top ten hold 1.5% to 2% of the sample, which has about 83,000 clones, around 84% seen once. The CDR3 covers 15 residues. The receptor's source is an adult with an advanced solid tumor such as melanoma, head and neck, liver or kidney cancer. V is TRBV21-1 and J is TRBJ2-7; the table's D gene call, TRBD1, was not cross checked with the DNA. TRBV21-1 is shown as a pseudogene. This specimen consisted of CD4+ or CD8+ T cells sorted from blood, obtained in a trial of the OX40 agonist ivuxolimab. The CDR3 is CASSKKVQGPTEQYF. DNA for the CDR3: TGTGCCAGCAGCAAAAAAGTCCAGGGGCCTACGGAGCAGTACTTC.